The rows below give T cell receptor beta chains drawn from one sample of a study of early stage breast cancer tumors. The table came from immunoSEQ multiplex PCR; TCRdb's copy has only in-frame clones and leaves some out. The data contain more than 65,000 clones, approximately 80% of them seen just once; the ten biggest clones take up about 4.4%. Sequencing was done on a sample of blood. These receptors originate from a person aged 40 to 50 with breast cancer. Each CDR3 is given without its conserved first and last residue.

j_call: TRBJ1-1; v_call: TRBV14; cdr3_aa: ASSQVRQVNTEAF
j_call: TRBJ1-4; v_call: TRBV2; cdr3_aa: ASNDRLYEKLF
j_call: TRBJ2-7; v_call: TRBV9; cdr3_aa: ASSVEGGRAGDEQY
j_call: TRBJ1-1; v_call: TRBV19; cdr3_aa: ASSSGTGNTEAF
j_call: TRBJ2-3; v_call: TRBV29-1; cdr3_aa: SALTGAYTDTQY
j_call: TRBJ1-3; v_call: TRBV6-6; cdr3_aa: ASRKGSGNTIY
j_call: TRBJ1-1; v_call: TRBV27; cdr3_aa: ASSYSMNTEAF
j_call: TRBJ2-1; v_call: TRBV7-3; cdr3_aa: ASSTSPGSAGGSSYNEQF
j_call: TRBJ2-7; v_call: TRBV29-1; cdr3_aa: SVELPGYEQY
j_call: TRBJ1-1; v_call: TRBV5-4; cdr3_aa: ASSLAGARNTEAF
j_call: TRBJ2-3; v_call: TRBV9; cdr3_aa: ASSILASGRAADTQY